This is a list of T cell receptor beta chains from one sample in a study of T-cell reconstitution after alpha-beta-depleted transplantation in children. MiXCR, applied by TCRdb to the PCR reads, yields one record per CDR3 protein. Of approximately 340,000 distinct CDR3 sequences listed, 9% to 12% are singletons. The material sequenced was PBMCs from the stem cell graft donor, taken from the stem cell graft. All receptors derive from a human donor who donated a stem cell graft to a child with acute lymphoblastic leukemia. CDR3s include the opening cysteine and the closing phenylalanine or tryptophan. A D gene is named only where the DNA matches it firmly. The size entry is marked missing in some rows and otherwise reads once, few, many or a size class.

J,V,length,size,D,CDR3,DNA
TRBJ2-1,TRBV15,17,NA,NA,CATSRSGSGSSYNEQFF,TGTGCCACCAGCAGGTCTGGTAGCGGAAGCTCCTACAATGAGCAGTTCTTC
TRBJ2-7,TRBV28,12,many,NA,CAGGRGTYEQYF,TGTGCCGGGGGTAGGGGAACCTACGAGCAGTACTTC
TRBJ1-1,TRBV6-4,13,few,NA,CASSDDPNTEAFF,TGTGCCAGCAGTGACGACCCGAACACTGAAGCTTTCTTT
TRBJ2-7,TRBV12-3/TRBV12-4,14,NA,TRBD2,CASSSGTSGTDWYF,TGTGCCAGCAGCTCGGGGACTAGCGGGACCGATTGGTACTTC
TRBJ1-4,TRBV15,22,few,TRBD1,CATSRDLGPGGPKTLDNEKLFF,TGTGCCACCAGCAGAGATTTGGGGCCAGGGGGCCCAAAAACATTAGATAATGAAAAACTGTTTTTT
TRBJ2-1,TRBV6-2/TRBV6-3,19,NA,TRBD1,CASRRDRSLYISSYNEQFF,TGTGCCAGCAGGAGGGACAGATCCTTGTATATTAGCTCCTACAATGAGCAGTTCTTC
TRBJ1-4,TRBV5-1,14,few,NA,CASSVAATNEKLFF,TGCGCCAGCAGTGTGGCTGCAACTAATGAAAAACTGTTTTTT
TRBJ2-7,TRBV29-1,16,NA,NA,CSVEEQGIGGQNEQYF,TGCAGCGTTGAAGAACAGGGCATTGGGGGACAAAACGAGCAGTACTTC
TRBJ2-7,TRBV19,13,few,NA,CASSTRDSYEQYF,TGTGCCAGTAGTACCAGGGATTCCTACGAGCAGTACTTC
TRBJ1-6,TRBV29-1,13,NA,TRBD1,CSVDVTGNSPLHF,TGCAGCGTTGATGTGACAGGGAATTCACCCCTCCACTTT
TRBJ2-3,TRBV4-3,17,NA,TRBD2,CASSQGGTSGRLDTQYF,TGCGCCAGCAGCCAAGGGGGGACTAGCGGGAGGCTGGATACGCAGTATTTT
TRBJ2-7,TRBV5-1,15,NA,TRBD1,CASSPWTGSAYEQYF,TGCGCCAGCAGCCCGTGGACAGGGTCTGCCTACGAGCAGTACTTC
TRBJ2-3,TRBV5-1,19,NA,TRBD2,CASSPGLAGLVPSTDTQYF,TGCGCCAGCAGCCCCGGACTAGCGGGCCTAGTTCCTAGCACAGATACGCAGTATTTT
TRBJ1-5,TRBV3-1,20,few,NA,CASSQGIESMQGIGNQPQHF,TGTGCCAGCAGCCAAGGTATCGAATCAATGCAGGGCATTGGCAATCAGCCCCAGCATTTT
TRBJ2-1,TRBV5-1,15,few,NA,CASSKPTSSYNEQFF,TGCGCCAGCAGCAAACCGACTAGCTCCTACAATGAGCAGTTCTTC
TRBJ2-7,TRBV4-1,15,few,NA,CASSLTYGSSYEQYF,TGCGCCAGCAGCCTCACCTACGGGAGCTCCTACGAGCAGTACTTC
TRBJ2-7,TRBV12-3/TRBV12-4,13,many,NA,CASSLVSETGQYF,TGTGCCAGCAGTTTAGTCTCGGAAACGGGGCAGTACTTC
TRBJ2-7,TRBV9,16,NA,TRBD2,CASSVGGAGNSYEQYF,TGTGCCAGCAGCGTAGGTGGAGCGGGAAACTCCTACGAGCAGTACTTC
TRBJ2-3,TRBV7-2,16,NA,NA,CASSLRVRSSTDTQYF,TGTGCCAGCAGTCTTAGGGTGCGGTCTAGCACAGATACGCAGTATTTT
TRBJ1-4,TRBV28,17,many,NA,CASSLTRTVATNEKLFF,TGTGCCAGCAGTTTAACTCGGACGGTTGCAACTAATGAAAAACTGTTTTTT
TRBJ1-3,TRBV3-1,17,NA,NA,CASSPRRAPFSGNTIYF,TGTGCCAGCAGCCCGAGGCGGGCCCCCTTCTCTGGAAACACCATATATTTT
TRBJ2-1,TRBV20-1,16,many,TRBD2,CSAPLSSGGTDNEQFF,TGCAGTGCCCCCTTGAGCTCGGGAGGTACGGACAATGAGCAGTTCTTC